The following is a TCR beta chain sequence with its context. Antigen unknown. The data derive from a study of T-cell reconstitution after alpha-beta-depleted transplantation in children. Unique molecular identifiers were built into the TCRbeta library. TCRdb re-called the PCR reads with MiXCR, one entry per CDR3 protein. The sample comprises 300,000 to 350,000 distinct CDR3 sequences, roughly 15% of which are singletons, and around two fifths rests with the top ten. General observations from the study: Surviving recipient T cells and intrathymic progenitors accounted for some patients' high TCRbeta diversity at day 60. T-cell counts and diversity were attributed mostly to newly produced T cells one year after transplant. There were reportedly several hundred expanded graft clones from which alpha-beta T cells came about two months after transplant.

Germline loops: CDR1 MGHRA, CDR2 YSYEKL. The length of the CDR3 is 16 residues. The V end was cut by 0 bases, the J end by 0 bases, with 9 bases between. Sample: PBMCs, mostly from graft donor cells, taken 360 days after TCRalphabeta/CD19-depleted stem cell transplant. The J gene is TRBJ2-1, the V gene TRBV4-1, with a weak D call TRBD2 (6 bases). This clonotype was obtained from a male patient between 2 and 15 years old who had a stem cell transplant for acute lymphoblastic leukemia, so the T cells may come from the graft donor. The CDR3 reads CASSQEVGGSYNEQFF. The CDR3 nucleotides are TGCGCCAGCAGCCAAGAGGTCGGGGGCTCCTACAATGAGCAGTTCTTC.